These 21 T cell receptor beta chains originate from one sample sequenced in a study of cytomegalovirus exposure and HLA in healthy donors. The primer mix had 60 Vbeta and 13 Jbeta primers. Assay used: immunoSEQ multiplex PCR; TCRdb lists only in-frame clones, some missing. Of hundreds of thousands of clones in the sample, approximately 80% were seen once. The specimen was PBMCs. The receptors derive from a boy aged 2 to 10 in good health and CMV-seronegative.

V gene TRBV7-9 combines with J gene TRBJ1-4; weak D call: TRBD1 (6 bases). There are 15 residues in the CDR3. Deletions cut 4 bases from V and 1 base from J, with 10 bases between. The germline CDR1 and CDR2 sequences are SEHNR and FQNEAQ (reference sequence). The CDR3 is CASSSVGGTNEKLFF. The CDR3 DNA is TGTGCCAGCAGCTCTGTAGGGGGAACTAATGAAAAACTGTTTTTT.

V is TRBV30 and J is TRBJ2-3; 15 nucleotides align to TRBD2. With V trimmed by 5 bases and J by 6 bases, 12 bases remained unmatched. The length of the CDR3 is 17 residues. From germline, CDR1 is GTSNPN and CDR2 SVGIG (reference sequence). The chain's CDR3 is CAWDATRTSGGADTQYF. CDR3 in DNA: TGTGCCTGGGACGCAACTCGGACTAGCGGGGGGGCCGATACGCAGTATTTT.

The CDR3 sequence: CATSRVGGPRLYEQYF. The CDR3 DNA reads TGTGCCACCAGCAGAGTGGGGGGGCCTCGCCTTTACGAGCAGTACTTC. The chain joins TRBV15 to TRBJ2-7, with D tentatively TRBD2 (7 bases). CDR3 size: 16 residues. V lost 1 base to trimming and J lost 4 bases, with 17 bases between them. Germline CDR1 reads LNHNV; CDR2 reads YYDKDF (reference sequence).

J is TRBJ2-7 and V is TRBV27; TRBD2 matches 12 bases. The trim removed 5 bases at V and 0 bases at J, leaving 2 bases unmatched. The germline gives CDR1 MNHEY, CDR2 SMNVEV (reference sequence). CDR3 length equals 15 residues. CDR3 sequence reads: CASSMTSGGSYEQYF. DNA for the CDR3: TGTGCCAGCAGTATGACTAGCGGGGGCTCCTACGAGCAGTACTTC.

V is TRBV6-1 and J is TRBJ2-7; TRBD1 agrees at 10 bases. Germline CDR1 reads MNHNS; CDR2 reads SASEGT. After removal of 4 bases from V and 5 bases from J, the junction contained 14 bases not matched to a gene. CDR3 length: 17 amino acids. The DNA of the CDR3 is TGTGCCAGCAGTGCACCCGGTGCCGGGACAGGGGAGGACGAGCAGTACTTC. It yields the protein CASSAPGAGTGEDEQYF.

The V gene is TRBV6-6, the J gene TRBJ2-5; 13 nucleotides line up with TRBD2. There are 16 residues in the CDR3. The germline V gene encodes CDR1 MNHNY and CDR2 SVGAGI (reference sequence). J was trimmed by 4 bases and V by 7 bases; bases with no gene match: 9. CDR3 in amino acids: CASIWWTSGRIETQYF. CDR3 coding DNA: TGTGCCAGCATCTGGTGGACTAGCGGGAGAATAGAGACCCAGTACTTC.

The V call is TRBV27, the J call TRBJ2-7, with TRBD2 matching 9 bases. The trim removed 6 bases at V and 2 bases at J, leaving 8 bases unmatched. This CDR3 is 15 amino acids long. Germline V gives CDR1 MNHEY, CDR2 SMNVEV (reference sequence). The CDR3 bases are TGTGCCAGCAGGCCACTAGCGGGTAGTACCTACGAGCAGTACTTC. As protein: CASRPLAGSTYEQYF.

This clone appeared a few times. The chain combines TRBV7-6 with TRBJ2-5; D might be TRBD2 (7 bases). CDR3 length: 14 residues. V dropped 6 bases and J dropped 5 bases, with 16 bases sitting between them. CDR1 is SGHVS and CDR2 is FNYEAQ in the germline V gene. In nucleotides, the CDR3 is TGTGCCAGCAGTCGCACGGGGGGCACGGAGACCCAGTACTTC. Protein product: CASSRTGGTETQYF.

The chain recombines TRBV6-6 with TRBJ2-5, with D perhaps matching TRBD1 (5 bases). The CDR3 spans 16 residues. With 2 bases removed from V and 2 bases from J, the gap between germline ends came to 15 bases. In germline, CDR1 is MNHNY, CDR2 SVGAGI (reference sequence). The CDR3 coding sequence is TGTGCCAGCAGTTACGTTGGGGCGACCTCACAAGAGACCCAGTACTTC. Its translation: CASSYVGATSQETQYF.

The chain joins TRBV4-2 to TRBJ2-5; TRBD2 aligns across 9 bases. This CDR3 spans 16 amino acids. The germline gives CDR1 LGHNA, CDR2 YNFKEQ. The trim removed 1 base at V and 5 bases at J, leaving 8 bases unmatched. The CDR3 is CASSQVGGGGGETQYF. The CDR3 coding sequence is TGTGCCAGCAGCCAAGTGGGCGGGGGGGGCGGGGAGACCCAGTACTTC.

J is TRBJ1-5 and V is TRBV21-1; the table's D gene call, TRBD1, was not cross checked with the DNA. TRBV21-1 is given as a pseudogene. The CDR3 length is 10 residues. For the CDR3, the DNA is TGTGCCAGCAGCAAAACGGACACCCATTTT. As protein: CASSKTDTHF.

The genes are TRBV7-9 and TRBJ1-1; 10 nucleotides match TRBD1. J was trimmed by 6 bases and V by 5 bases; bases with no gene match: 12. The CDR3 extends over 16 amino acids. Looked up from germline, CDR1 is SEHNR and CDR2 is FQNEAQ (reference sequence). CDR3: CASSPAGTGAFPEAFF. The CDR3 DNA reads TGTGCCAGCAGCCCCGCCGGGACAGGGGCCTTCCCTGAAGCTTTCTTT.

This chain joins TRBV2 and TRBJ2-5; TRBD2 aligns across 8 bases. The CDR3 contains 13 residues. The V segment lost 8 bases and the J segment 3 bases; nucleotides outside the gene matches: 5. Germline V CDR1 and CDR2: SNHLY, FYNNEI. CDR3 in DNA: TGTGCCAGCGGTGGTAGCGGGGAAGAGACCCAGTACTTC. Translated, it gives CASGGSGEETQYF.

The chain joins TRBV29-1 to TRBJ2-3, with D tentatively TRBD1 (6 bases). CDR1 and CDR2 from the germline V gene are SQVTM and ANQGSEA. The CDR3 covers 14 residues. V lost 7 bases and J 0 bases, leaving 14 bases between the germline ends. The CDR3 DNA follows: TGCAGCGCCTCCGGGACACCAAGCACAGATACGCAGTATTTT. Protein product: CSASGTPSTDTQYF.

V is TRBV6-5 and J is TRBJ1-3; the D is unclear. The V gene lost 6 bases and the J gene lost 0 bases, with 12 bases spanning the gap. This CDR3 is 15 amino acids long. Germline V lookup: CDR1 MNHEY, CDR2 SVGAGI. CDR3 sequence reads: CASSPGVSSGNTIYF. The CDR3 DNA reads TGTGCCAGCAGCCCCGGGGTGAGCTCTGGAAACACCATATATTTT.

This sequence joins TRBV6-5 and TRBJ2-7; 8 bases line up with TRBD2. V shed 6 bases and J 3 bases; nucleotides not matched to a gene: 10. The CDR3 spans 15 residues. Germline V lookup: CDR1 MNHEY, CDR2 SVGAGI. CDR3 nucleotide sequence: TGTGCCAGCAGCCCCCGGGGCGGGGGGTACTACGAGCAGTACTTC. It specifies CASSPRGGGYYEQYF.

The chain has TRBV27 and TRBJ2-7, with 8 bases fitting TRBD2. There are 13 residues in the CDR3. From germline, CDR1 is MNHEY and CDR2 SMNVEV (reference sequence). V gave up 5 bases and J gave up 2 bases; unmatched junction bases: 2. CDR3: CASSRTSPYEQYF. CDR3 nucleotides: TGTGCCAGCAGTCGGACTAGCCCCTACGAGCAGTACTTC.

The chain links TRBV11-3 to TRBJ2-1; TRBD1 matches at 7 bases. This CDR3 contains 14 residues. Per the germline V gene, CDR1 is SGHNT and CDR2 is YENEEA. V lost 5 bases to trimming and J lost 0 bases; unmatched junction nucleotides: 1. This CDR3 is CASSPGGSYNEQFF. The CDR3 nucleotides read TGTGCCAGCAGCCCAGGGGGCTCCTACAATGAGCAGTTCTTC.

This clone was seen a handful of times. This chain links TRBV5-6 with TRBJ2-2; D possibly corresponds to TRBD2 (6 bases). Germline V CDR1 and CDR2: SGHDT, YYEEEE. CDR3 length: 15 amino acids. Trimming took 7 bases from V and 1 from J, leaving 14 bases between them. The CDR3 here is CASGRWGENTGELFF. In DNA form, the CDR3 reads TGTGCCAGCGGCCGTTGGGGGGAGAACACCGGGGAGCTGTTTTTT.

The count of this clone is one. The rearrangement links TRBV5-1 to TRBJ2-1; possibly TRBD1 for D (6 bases). The CDR3 covers 15 residues. V lost 3 bases and J 7 bases, leaving 17 bases between the germline ends. Germline V gives CDR1 SGHRS, CDR2 YFSETQ. The CDR3 region has the DNA TGCGCCAGCAGCTATTGGACAGTATCGAGAAATGAGCAGTTCTTC. Translated, it gives CASSYWTVSRNEQFF.

The chain is built from TRBV5-5 and TRBJ2-7, with 8 bases identical to TRBD1. With 0 bases clipped from V and 2 bases from J, the junction kept 4 bases outside the gene matches. The germline CDR1 and CDR2 sequences are SGHKS and YYEKEE (reference sequence). The CDR3 consists of 15 residues. CDR3 protein: CASSLGVTGAYEQYF. The CDR3 DNA follows: TGTGCCAGCAGCTTGGGGGTGACAGGGGCCTACGAGCAGTACTTC. The full variable domain, rest sourced from reference TRBV5-5 and TRBJ2-7, is DAGVTQSPTHLIKTRGQQVTLRCSPISGHKSVSWYQQVLGQGPQFIFQYYEKEERGRGNFPDRFSARQFPNYSSELNVNALLLGDSALYLCASSLGVTGAYEQYFGPGTRLTVT.